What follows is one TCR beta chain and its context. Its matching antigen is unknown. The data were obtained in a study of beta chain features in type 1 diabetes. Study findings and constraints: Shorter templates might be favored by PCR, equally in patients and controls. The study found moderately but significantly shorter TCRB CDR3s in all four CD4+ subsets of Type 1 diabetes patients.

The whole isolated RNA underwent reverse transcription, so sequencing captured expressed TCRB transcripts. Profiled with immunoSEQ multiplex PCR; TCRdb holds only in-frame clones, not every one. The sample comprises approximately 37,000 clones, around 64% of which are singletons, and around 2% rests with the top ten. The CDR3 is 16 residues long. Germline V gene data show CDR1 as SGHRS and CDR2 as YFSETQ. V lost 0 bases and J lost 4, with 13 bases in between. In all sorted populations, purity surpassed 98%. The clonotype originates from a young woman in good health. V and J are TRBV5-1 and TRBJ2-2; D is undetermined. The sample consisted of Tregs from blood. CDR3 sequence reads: CASSLGVSTGTGELFF. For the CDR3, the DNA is TGCGCCAGCAGCTTGGGTGTTAGCACGGGCACCGGGGAGCTGTTTTTT.